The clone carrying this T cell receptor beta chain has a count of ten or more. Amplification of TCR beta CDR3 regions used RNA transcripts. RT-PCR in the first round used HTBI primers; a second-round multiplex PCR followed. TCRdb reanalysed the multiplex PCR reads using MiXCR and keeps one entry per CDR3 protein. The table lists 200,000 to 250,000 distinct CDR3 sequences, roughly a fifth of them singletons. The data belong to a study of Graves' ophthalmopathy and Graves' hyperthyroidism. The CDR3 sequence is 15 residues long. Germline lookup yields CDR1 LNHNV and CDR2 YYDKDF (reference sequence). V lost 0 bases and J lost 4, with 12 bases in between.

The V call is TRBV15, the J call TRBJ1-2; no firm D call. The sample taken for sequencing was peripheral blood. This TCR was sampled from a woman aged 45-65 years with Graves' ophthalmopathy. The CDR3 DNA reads TGTGCCACCAGCAGAGACAGGCTTCCTTCCTATGGCTACACCTTC. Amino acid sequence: CATSRDRLPSYGYTF.